The rows below give T cell receptor beta chains drawn from one sample of a study of T-cell memory formation after mild COVID-19. Each CDR3 protein gets one entry after TCRdb re-called the 5' RACE reads with MiXCR. Among approximately 350,000 distinct CDR3 sequences listed, 13% to 15% were seen once. Sequences were obtained from PBMCs or a T cell subset sorted from them (not recorded which). All receptors come from a young man who had mild COVID-19 (a few samples of this study predate the infection). Cell type and time point are not known. Both conserved end residues are part of each CDR3. D genes are given only for firm matches. For some rows the clone size is stated as once, few or many, or as a class when expanded; others skip it.

V gene	D gene	J gene	clone size	CDR3 DNA	CDR3 protein
TRBV25-1	TRBD2	TRBJ2-1	few	TGTGCCAGCAGTCAGCGCGGGGGTCGAAACAATGAGCAGTTCTTC	CASSQRGGRNNEQFF
TRBV27	NA	TRBJ1-5	once	TGTGCCAGCAGCCGGACGGGGAAGAATCAGCCCCAGCATTTT	CASSRTGKNQPQHF
TRBV7-8	NA	TRBJ1-2	few	TGTGCCAGCAGCAATAAGCTGGCCGGAAACTATGGCTACACCTTC	CASSNKLAGNYGYTF
TRBV5-1	TRBD1	TRBJ1-2	NA	TGCGCCAGCAGCTTGGACGGGACAGGGGTCTGGAACGGCTACACCTTC	CASSLDGTGVWNGYTF
TRBV12-3/TRBV12-4	NA	TRBJ1-6	NA	TGTGCCAGCAGTTCAGCAACCGGGACTCAAAATTCACCCCTCCACTTT	CASSSATGTQNSPLHF
TRBV5-1	TRBD1	TRBJ2-6	few	TGCGCCAGCAGCCCCTTTGGACAGGCCTCTGGGGCCAACGTCCTGACTTTC	CASSPFGQASGANVLTF
TRBV7-9	NA	TRBJ2-3	NA	TGTGCCAGCAGCTTAGCTCCGTCGGGAACAGATACGCAGTATTTT	CASSLAPSGTDTQYF
TRBV20-1	NA	TRBJ2-3	few	TGCACCGAAGAAAAAACTAGCACAGATACGCAGTATTTT	CTEEKTSTDTQYF
TRBV3-1	TRBD2	TRBJ2-5	NA	TGTGCCAGCAGCCAATTATGGACTAGCGGGAAGACCCAGTACTTC	CASSQLWTSGKTQYF
TRBV12-3/TRBV12-4	NA	TRBJ1-5	NA	TGTGCCAGCAGTTTTGGGGGAAGGGGACAGCCCCAGCATTTT	CASSFGGRGQPQHF
TRBV23-1	NA	TRBJ1-5	many	TGCGCCAGCAGTCAAGGTCAGCCCCAGCATTTT	CASSQGQPQHF
TRBV29-1	NA	TRBJ2-2	NA	TGCAGCGGCGGGTTGACCGGGGAGCTGTTTTTT	CSGGLTGELFF
TRBV12-5	NA	TRBJ2-5	few	TGTGCTAGTGGAAGGTTCGAGGGAGAGACCCAGTACTTC	CASGRFEGETQYF
TRBV10-3	NA	TRBJ1-1	NA	TGTGCCATCAGGAGAAGGGAGGACACTGAAGCTTTCTTT	CAIRRREDTEAFF
TRBV9	NA	TRBJ1-1	few	TGTGCCAGCAGCGGACCATGGGCGGGGGGGACTGAAGCTTTCTTT	CASSGPWAGGTEAFF
TRBV10-3	NA	TRBJ2-1	NA	TGTGCCATCAGTGGTCAGGGATACAATGAGCAGTTCTTC	CAISGQGYNEQFF
TRBV25-1	NA	TRBJ2-1	NA	TGTGCCAGCACCCGGGACACGTCCTACAATGAGCAGTTCTTC	CASTRDTSYNEQFF
TRBV5-5	NA	TRBJ1-1	many	TGTGCCAGCAGCTTTTCGGAACCCAAGGGGATGAACACTGAAGCTTTCTTT	CASSFSEPKGMNTEAFF
TRBV12-3/TRBV12-4	NA	TRBJ1-5	NA	TGTGCCAGCGGTCAGTCAGGGATTGACGATCAGCCCCAGCATTTT	CASGQSGIDDQPQHF
TRBV3-1	NA	TRBJ2-1	NA	TGTGCCAGCAGCCAGGGGGCTTACAATGAGCAGTTCTTC	CASSQGAYNEQFF
TRBV7-2	NA	TRBJ2-2	few	TGTGCCAGCAGCTTCGGACAGCTAAACTGGAACACCGGGGAGCTGTTTTTT	CASSFGQLNWNTGELFF
TRBV20-1	TRBD1	TRBJ1-5	few	TGCAGTGCTAGATCTGGGCCCGGGACAGGGCATCAGCCCCAGCATTTT	CSARSGPGTGHQPQHF
TRBV7-2	TRBD2	TRBJ2-5	few	TGTGCCAGCAGCTTAGGCGTAGCGGGCCAATCCCAAGAGACCCAGTACTTC	CASSLGVAGQSQETQYF
TRBV23-1	NA	TRBJ2-7	few	TGCGCCAGCAGTCAATTGACAGTCCCCTACGAGCAGTACTTC	CASSQLTVPYEQYF
TRBV4-2	TRBD2	TRBJ2-5	many	TGTGCCAGCAGCCAAGATTTTGGCGGGGGTCCCCGGGGGAGCCAGTACTTC	CASSQDFGGGPRGSQYF
TRBV20-1	TRBD1	TRBJ1-4	NA	TGCAGTGCTAGCCGCGGACAGGGTAATGAAAAACTGTTTTTT	CSASRGQGNEKLFF